One and the same sample provided the 25 T cell receptor beta chains below, sequenced in a study of CD8+ T cells in alopecia areata. Noted treatment: oral pan-JAK inhibitor, 5-10 mg twice daily. Extracted RNA was reverse transcribed into cDNA, the sequencing template. Sequencing used immunoSEQ multiplex PCR; TCRdb keeps in-frame clones, though not all of them. The sample holds over 90,000 clones, approximately 84% seen once. Source: CD8+ T cells sorted from blood, taken around week 31, from a patient treated with tofacitinib. Every receptor here comes from a human donor with alopecia areata.

The CDR3: CSVPGTSSYEQFF. CDR3 bases: TGCAGCGTACCCGGGACTAGCAGCTATGAGCAGTTCTTC. The rearrangement joins TRBV29-1 to TRBJ2-1; 9 nucleotides match TRBD2. The V and J ends lost 6 bases and 8 bases, in that order; junction bases with no gene match: 8. This CDR3 is 13 amino acids long. Per the germline V gene, CDR1 is SQVTM and CDR2 is ANQGSEA.

The rearrangement joins TRBV10-3 to TRBJ2-5; TRBD1 matches 9 bases. The CDR3 length is 16 residues. V was pared by 0 bases and J by 5 bases, with 7 bases of the junction left unmatched. Germline V gives CDR1 ENHRY, CDR2 SYGVKD. In nucleotides, the CDR3 is TGTGCCATCAGTGAGTCGATGGGACAGGGACGGGAGACCCAGTACTTC. Amino acid sequence: CAISESMGQGRETQYF.

CDR3 bases: TGTGCCATCAGTGAGCCCGAGACCTACGAGCAGTACTTC. It encodes CAISEPETYEQYF. V usage is TRBV10-3 and J usage is TRBJ2-5; no firm D call. The DNA end is more similar to TRBJ2-7, so the J call may be wrong. CDR3 size: 13 residues. CDR1 and CDR2 from the germline V gene are ENHRY and SYGVKD.

The rearrangement uses TRBV30 and TRBJ2-2; D might be TRBD1 (5 bases). V was shortened by 4 bases and J by 9 bases, with 12 bases between the two germline ends. Germline CDR1 and CDR2: GTSNPN and SVGIG (reference sequence). The CDR3 consists of 12 residues. CDR3 in amino acids: CAWTQGVRELFF. As DNA, the CDR3 is TGTGCCTGGACCCAGGGTGTCAGGGAGCTGTTTTTT. Full variable domain (outside the CDR3, taken from reference TRBV30 and TRBJ2-2): SQTIHQWPATLVQPVGSPLSLECTVEGTSNPNLYWYRQAAGRGLQLLFYSVGIGQISSEVPQNLSASRPQDRQFILSSKKLLLSDSGFYLCAWTQGVRELFFGEGSRLTVL.

The gene calls are TRBV30 and TRBJ2-1; 10 bases fit TRBD1. V lost 1 base and J lost 7; bases outside the gene matches: 4. CDR3 length: 14 residues. Germline CDR1 reads GTSNPN; CDR2 reads SVGIG (reference sequence). The CDR3 DNA is TGTGCCTGGAGTGGTGGACAGGGGGGGAATGAGCAGTTCTTC. It yields the protein CAWSGGQGGNEQFF.

The chain combines TRBV29-1 with TRBJ2-7; 9 nucleotides line up with TRBD1. This CDR3 is 16 amino acids long. V shed 7 bases and J 4 bases; nucleotides not matched to a gene: 17. Germline loops: CDR1 SQVTM, CDR2 ANQGSEA. The CDR3 nucleotides read TGCAGCGCCGTAAGGGGACTGGACAGGGGATCGTACGAGCAGTACTTC. This gives the protein CSAVRGLDRGSYEQYF.

The chain employs TRBV29-1 and TRBJ2-7, with D possibly being TRBD1 (6 bases). CDR3 length: 14 residues. CDR1 is SQVTM, CDR2 ANQGSEA, per germline. V dropped 1 base and J dropped 6 bases, with 16 bases sitting between them. The CDR3 is CSVEGTALAGEQYF. The CDR3 DNA sequence: TGCAGCGTTGAAGGGACAGCCCTTGCCGGCGAGCAGTACTTC.

V gene TRBV13 combines with J gene TRBJ2-3; 9 bases agree with TRBD2. This CDR3 contains 17 residues. V trimming: 3 bases; J trimming: 2 bases; junction bases outside the gene matches: 9. Germline CDR1 reads PRHDT; CDR2 reads FYEKMQ (reference sequence). CDR3 DNA sequence: TGTGCCAGCAGCTTTCAAGCGGGAGGACCTTCCACAGATACGCAGTATTTT. It codes for CASSFQAGGPSTDTQYF.

The chain has TRBV7-6 and TRBJ2-3, with D tentatively TRBD2 (6 bases). Trimming stripped 1 base from V and 0 bases from J, with 8 bases between. Germline loops: CDR1 SGHVS, CDR2 FNYEAQ. This CDR3 has 15 residues. The CDR3 reads CASSLGGTSTDTQYF. The CDR3 bases are TGTGCCAGCAGCTTAGGCGGGACTAGCACAGATACGCAGTATTTT.

The rearrangement uses TRBV5-1 and TRBJ2-5; no definite D call. This CDR3 comprises 14 residues. In germline, CDR1 is SGHRS, CDR2 YFSETQ. V lost 0 bases and J lost 2, with 8 bases in between. CDR3 coding DNA: TGCGCCAGCAGCTTGGTAACGGATCAAGAGACCCAGTACTTC. Its protein product is CASSLVTDQETQYF.

This chain connects TRBV7-3 to TRBJ2-1, with TRBD1 identical over 9 bases. V dropped 0 bases and J dropped 3; count of bases not matched to a gene: 6. This CDR3 contains 17 residues. Germline CDR1 is SGHTA and CDR2 is FQGTGA. CDR3 residues: CASSLTYRDRDYNEQFF. The CDR3, as DNA: TGTGCCAGCAGCTTAACGTACAGGGACAGGGACTACAATGAGCAGTTCTTC.

This chain joins TRBV30 and TRBJ2-2; D ambiguous. The CDR3 totals 15 residues. Germline CDR1 is GTSNPN and CDR2 is SVGIG (reference sequence). V was cut by 4 bases and J by 3 bases, with 15 bases left in between. In DNA, the CDR3 is TGTGCCTGGACCAACACCTTTTTGGACACCGGGGAGCTGTTTTTT. Translation gives CAWTNTFLDTGELFF.

The rearrangement uses TRBV7-6 and TRBJ2-3; D gene uncertain. Trimming stripped 1 base from V and 6 bases from J, with 11 bases between. CDR1 is SGHVS, CDR2 FNYEAQ, per germline. The length of the CDR3 is 14 residues. The CDR3 DNA is TGTGCCAGCAGCTTAGTCCCCCATAGGGATACGCAGTATTTT. Its translation is CASSLVPHRDTQYF.

V gene TRBV19 combines with J gene TRBJ2-7; D uncertain. The CDR3 is made up of 14 amino acids. Trimming cost V 3 bases and J 0 bases, with 9 bases left between them. In germline, CDR1 is LNHDA, CDR2 SQIVND (reference sequence). CDR3 sequence reads: CASSMGGSSYEQYF. The CDR3, as DNA: TGTGCCAGTAGTATGGGCGGAAGCTCCTACGAGCAGTACTTC.

V is TRBV7-6 and J is TRBJ1-1; no clear D. The germline V and J ends were trimmed by 1 base and 5 bases, with 8 bases remaining between them. The length of the CDR3 is 13 residues. The V gene's germline CDR1 is SGHVS and CDR2 FNYEAQ. In DNA form, the CDR3 reads TGTGCCAGCAGCTTAGAAAGGGAAACTGAAGCTTTCTTT. Amino acid sequence: CASSLERETEAFF.

This chain links TRBV5-1 with TRBJ1-1; no firm D call. This CDR3 comprises 14 residues. Germline V lookup: CDR1 SGHRS, CDR2 YFSETQ. Trimming removed 0 bases from V and 4 bases from J, with 10 bases in between. CDR3 loop: CASSLEVPPTEAFF. The CDR3 DNA follows: TGCGCCAGCAGCTTGGAGGTGCCCCCCACTGAAGCTTTCTTT.

The chain couples TRBV29-1 to TRBJ2-3; 13 nucleotides agree with TRBD2. There are 16 residues in the CDR3. The V segment lost 7 bases and the J segment 3 bases; nucleotides outside the gene matches: 10. CDR1 is SQVTM and CDR2 is ANQGSEA in the germline V gene. This CDR3 is CSGEAQGLAGTDTQYF. CDR3 in DNA: TGCAGCGGGGAAGCCCAGGGACTAGCGGGGACAGATACGCAGTATTTT.

This chain links TRBV27 with TRBJ1-1; D gene unclear. The V end lost 6 bases, the J end lost 2 bases, and 7 bases lay between the germline ends. CDR1 is MNHEY, CDR2 SMNVEV, per germline (reference sequence). The CDR3 has 12 amino acids. CDR3 sequence reads: CASSSDNTEAFF. The DNA of the CDR3 is TGTGCCAGCAGCAGTGATAACACTGAAGCTTTCTTT.

V is TRBV5-1 and J is TRBJ2-1; no definite D call. Germline CDR1 SGHRS, CDR2 YFSETQ. Trimming removed 4 bases at V and 3 bases at J, with 20 bases between. The CDR3 spans 17 residues. This chain's CDR3 is CASSREMSTVIYNEQFF. CDR3 DNA sequence: TGCGCCAGCAGCAGAGAGATGAGTACAGTAATCTACAATGAGCAGTTCTTC.

The chain combines TRBV29-1 with TRBJ2-5; tentative D call: TRBD1 (5 bases). The J call may be wrong; the DNA end is better matched by TRBJ2-7. Germline V lookup: CDR1 SQVTM, CDR2 ANQGSEA. The CDR3 consists of 14 residues. CDR3 protein: CSVGGRSSSYEQYF. CDR3 DNA sequence: TGCAGCGTTGGGGGCAGGAGTAGCTCCTACGAGCAGTACTTC.

The CDR3 DNA reads TGTGCCAGCAGTTGGGCTAGCGGGAACTACGAGCAGTACTTC. As protein: CASSWASGNYEQYF. The rearrangement links TRBV27 to TRBJ2-5; TRBD2 agrees at 9 bases. TRBJ2-7 explains the end of the DNA better; the J call may be wrong. Germline assignment: CDR1 MNHEY and CDR2 SMNVEV (reference sequence). The CDR3 is made up of 14 amino acids.

The rearrangement links TRBV5-1 to TRBJ2-7; TRBD1 matches at 7 bases. Per the germline V gene, CDR1 is SGHRS and CDR2 is YFSETQ. The CDR3 runs 14 residues. The V gene end was trimmed by 4 bases and the J gene end by 2 bases; junction bases not matched to a gene: 6. The CDR3 DNA follows: TGCGCCAGCAGCGTTCGACAGGGAACCTACGAGCAGTACTTC. This gives the protein CASSVRQGTYEQYF.

As concerns this clone: A read error may produce the germline difference seen at one junction end. V is TRBV4-1 and J is TRBJ1-1; D call uncertain. CDR3 size: 12 residues. Germline V lookup: CDR1 MGHRA, CDR2 YSYEKL. The CDR3 protein is CASNQGPTEAFF. Here the CDR3 DNA reads TGCGCCAGCAACCAAGGGCCCACTGAAGCTTTCTTT.

This rearrangement joins TRBV12-5 to TRBJ2-2, with 8 bases identical to TRBD1. Losses at the gene ends were 1 base for V and 5 bases for J; bases not matched to a gene: 3. This CDR3 comprises 15 residues. Per the germline V gene, CDR1 is LGHNT and CDR2 is FRNRAP. In nucleotides, the CDR3 is TGTGCTAGTGGTTTGGGGACAGGGAGTACCGGGGAGCTGTTTTTT. It translates to CASGLGTGSTGELFF. The variable domain in full, completed from reference TRBV12-5 and TRBJ2-2, reads DARVTQTPRHKVTEMGQEVTMRCQPILGHNTVFWYRQTMMQGLELLAYFRNRAPLDDSGMPKDRFSAEMPDATLATLKIQPSEPRDSAVYFCASGLGTGSTGELFFGEGSRLTVL.

This clone was counted between two and nine times. This chain uses TRBV7-9 with TRBJ1-2; D gene uncertain. Trimming removed 2 bases at V and 2 bases at J, with 3 bases between. The CDR3 covers 12 residues. The V gene's germline CDR1 is SEHNR and CDR2 FQNEAQ (reference sequence). CDR3 residues: CASSLSNYGYTF. In nucleotides, the CDR3 is TGTGCCAGCAGCTTATCGAACTATGGCTACACCTTC.